Each of the 8 T cell receptor beta chains below was sequenced from the same sample in a study of cytomegalovirus exposure and HLA in healthy donors. Vbeta (60) and Jbeta (13) primers were used in the PCR. Using immunoSEQ multiplex PCR, the repertoire was profiled, and TCRdb retains in-frame clones only, with some absent. The sample includes some 140,000 clones, about 75% seen only once; the top ten take 1.3% to 1.5%. Sequenced material: PBMCs. The receptors shown here come from a woman in her thirties or forties in good health and CMV-seronegative.

The V gene is TRBV5-6, the J gene TRBJ2-3, with D maybe TRBD1 (6 bases). V was shortened by 2 bases and J by 5 bases, with 18 bases between the two germline ends. CDR1 and CDR2 (germline): SGHDT, YYEEEE. The CDR3 has 16 amino acids. The CDR3 reads CASSLGTGLRGDTQYF. The CDR3 DNA reads as TGTGCCAGCAGCTTAGGCACAGGGTTACGTGGAGATACGCAGTATTTT.

This clone has more than one count but fewer than ten. The chain recombines TRBV5-4 with TRBJ1-2; 8 bases fit TRBD1. Germline CDR1 reads SGHNT; CDR2 reads YYREEE (reference sequence). This CDR3 spans 14 amino acids. Trimming removed 4 bases from V and 8 bases from J; junction bases left unmatched: 10. The CDR3 here is CASSPDREVGGYTF. CDR3 sequence (DNA): TGTGCCAGCAGCCCGGACAGGGAAGTAGGGGGCTACACCTTC.

The chain couples TRBV6-4 to TRBJ1-1, with D hard to call. The V gene lost 11 bases and the J gene lost 8 bases, with 15 bases spanning the gap. Germline V gene sequence: CDR1 MRHNA, CDR2 SNTAGT. CDR3 size: 11 residues. Here the CDR3 reads CASSGGREAFF. The CDR3, as DNA: TGTGCCTCCTCGGGAGGGCGGGAAGCTTTCTTT.

This clone came up once. The rearrangement links TRBV14 to TRBJ1-1; weak D call: TRBD1 (5 bases). Germline V gives CDR1 SGHDN, CDR2 FVKESK. Deletions cut 4 bases from V and 1 base from J, with 13 bases between. The length of the CDR3 is 15 residues. In nucleotides, the CDR3 is TGTGCCAGCAGCCTAGAGGGGCTCACGAACACTGAAGCTTTCTTT. Translated, it gives CASSLEGLTNTEAFF.

V gene TRBV4-3 combines with J gene TRBJ1-2; a possible D gene is TRBD1 (5 bases). The germline gives CDR1 LGHNA, CDR2 YSLEER. V was shortened by 1 base and J by 3 bases, with 12 bases between the two germline ends. The CDR3 runs 15 residues. In DNA form, the CDR3 reads TGCGCCAGCAGCCAAGGACAGACCTCTTACTATGGCTACACCTTC. Amino acids: CASSQGQTSYYGYTF.

This clone has more than one count but fewer than ten. The V call is TRBV11-1, the J call TRBJ2-1, with D possibly TRBD2 on 5 matching bases. V gave up 7 bases and J gave up 0 bases, with 13 bases separating them. The CDR3 has 15 residues. In germline, CDR1 is SGHAT, CDR2 FQDESV (reference sequence). CDR3 sequence: CASTTEGSSYNEQFF. CDR3 in DNA: TGTGCCAGCACCACGGAAGGGAGCTCCTACAATGAGCAGTTCTTC.

The rearrangement uses TRBV5-1 and TRBJ1-2, with 7 bases lining up with TRBD1. The CDR3 extends over 15 amino acids. Per germline, CDR1 SGHRS and CDR2 YFSETQ. V trimming: 4 bases; J trimming: 2 bases; junction bases outside the gene matches: 8. CDR3 in amino acids: CASSEGQRSNYGYTF. In nucleotides, the CDR3 is TGCGCCAGCAGCGAGGGACAGAGATCCAACTATGGCTACACCTTC.

In regard to this clone: A read error may explain this, as a much larger clone is one base away. The chain couples TRBV6-5 to TRBJ1-1; 8 bases match TRBD1. The germline V gene has CDR1 MNHEY and CDR2 SVGAGI. Unmatched junction bases numbered 3, after V lost 6 bases and J lost 3 bases. The CDR3 has 13 amino acids. CDR3 residues: CASSVDRDTEAFF. The CDR3 region has the DNA TGTGCCAGCAGCGTGGACAGGGACACTGAAGCTTTCTTT.